This T cell receptor (beta chain) is drawn from a study of blood T cell repertoires in COVID-19. Overall study: Spain, Italy and the United States supplied samples that represented acute and convalescent COVID-19. The analysed material was cDNA or gDNA that came from T cells, B-cell-depleted T cells, or PBMCs.

In the study's own analysis: Estimation of nucleated cell counts was performed using reference gene primer amplification. Profiled with immunoSEQ multiplex PCR; TCRdb holds only in-frame clones, not every one. That table furnishes V, J and clone size, whereas the DNA furnished D and trimming. This table holds 9,500 to 15,000 clones, roughly 80% found once. V was shortened by 3 bases and J by 10 bases, with 15 bases between the two germline ends. From germline, CDR1 is MNHEY and CDR2 SVGAGI. The CDR3 covers 14 residues. The rearrangement joins TRBV6-5 to TRBJ1-4, with unresolved D. Sequencing was carried out using peripheral blood. This clonotype originated in a human donor in a cohort sampled during active COVID-19. The CDR3 DNA is TGTGCCAGCAGTTATCAGGTGTTTGATCGAAAACTGTTTTTT. Translation: CASSYQVFDRKLFF.